The following is a T cell receptor beta chain sequence with its context. The germline V gene has CDR1 SGHRS and CDR2 YFSETQ. The CDR3 spans 14 residues. Trimming took 4 bases from V and 6 from J, leaving 15 bases between them. Assay: immunoSEQ multiplex PCR; the TCRdb copy retains only in-frame clones and omits some. Of approximately 210,000 clones listed, over 70% are singletons. This sample was included in a study of blood T cell repertoires in COVID-19. This clonotype was sampled from a man in his forties or fifties with active or convalescent COVID-19. Sequenced material: peripheral blood. This chain uses TRBV5-1 with TRBJ2-3, with TRBD2 as a possible D gene (7 bases). The CDR3 region is CASSGGARADTQYF. The CDR3, as DNA: TGCGCCAGCAGCGGGGGGGCCAGGGCCGATACGCAGTATTTT.